A single TCR beta chain is shown here with its context. The data were obtained in a study of CD8 T cells in Susac syndrome. With random hexamers, reverse transcription was performed on about 0.45 to 1 ug of RNA. TCRdb fed the immunoSEQ multiplex PCR reads into MiXCR, producing one record per CDR3 protein. The sample contains roughly 330,000 distinct CDR3 sequences, roughly 94% of which appear only once. Germline trimming cut 3 bases from V and 1 base from J; bases unmatched to any gene: 5. This CDR3 is 15 amino acids long. Germline V gene data show CDR1 as MNHEY and CDR2 as SMNVEV (reference sequence). Sequencing targeted TCR beta in blood CD8+ and CD4+ T cells. Bulk CD8+ and CD4+ cells came from magnetic negative isolation; CD8+ TEMRA by FACS.

The sequenced material came from CD4+ T cells from PBMCs. The chain combines TRBV27 with TRBJ1-1; 7 nucleotides line up with TRBD1. This receptor was identified in a human donor with multiple sclerosis. The DNA of the CDR3 is TGTGCCAGCAGTTTCTTGACAGGGAGGAACACTGAAGCTTTCTTT. It yields the protein CASSFLTGRNTEAFF.